This is a list of T cell receptor beta chains from one sample in a study of CD8+ T cells in alopecia areata. Sequencing was performed with immunoSEQ multiplex PCR; in TCRdb, only in-frame clones are kept and a portion is missing. This sample has about 87,000 clones; just over 70% occur once, and the top ten carry around a sixth. The sequencing used CD8+ T cells sorted from blood, collected between weeks 43 and 45, from a patient treated with tofacitinib. The receptor set was obtained from a human donor with alopecia areata. CDR3s include the opening cysteine and the closing phenylalanine or tryptophan. A D gene is named only where the DNA matches it firmly. The listing skips clone size in some rows; elsewhere it reads once, few, many or a size class.

clone_size | d_call | j_call | v_call | cdr3_aa | cdr3_nt
many | - | TRBJ1-2 | TRBV4-3 | CASSQDLAEGGTNYGYTF | TGCGCCAGCAGCCAAGATCTGGCAGAAGGAGGAACGAACTATGGCTACACCTTC
- | TRBD1 | TRBJ1-1 | TRBV27 | CASSLGQGFRTEAFF | TGTGCCAGCAGTTTAGGACAGGGTTTTCGTACTGAAGCTTTCTTT
once | - | TRBJ1-1 | TRBV7-9 | CASSLLNTEAFF | TGTGCCAGCAGCTTATTGAACACTGAAGCTTTCTTT
- | - | TRBJ1-1 | TRBV6-5 | CASSYGSGEAFF | TGTGCCAGCAGTTATGGCAGCGGTGAAGCTTTCTTT
few | - | TRBJ1-5 | TRBV4-3 | CASSQADGGNQPQHF | TGCGCCAGCAGCCAAGCTGATGGGGGCAATCAGCCCCAGCATTTT
once | - | TRBJ2-7 | TRBV6-6 | CASTQTVRANEQYF | TGTGCCAGCACTCAGACAGTTCGAGCGAACGAGCAGTACTTC
- | TRBD1 | TRBJ1-5 | TRBV5-4 | CASSPGQGANQPQHF | TGTGCCAGCAGCCCTGGACAGGGGGCTAATCAGCCCCAGCATTTT
- | TRBD2 | TRBJ2-1 | TRBV10-2 | CASNSGGAAEQFF | TGCGCCAGCAACAGCGGGGGGGCGGCTGAGCAGTTCTTC
medium-sized | TRBD1 | TRBJ2-7 | TRBV30 | CAWSPGTGIYEQYF | TGTGCCTGGAGTCCCGGGACAGGGATCTACGAGCAGTACTTC
- | - | TRBJ2-7 | TRBV11-2 | CASSLDISNEQYF | TGTGCCAGCAGCTTAGATATAAGCAACGAGCAGTACTTC
- | - | TRBJ1-1 | TRBV13 | CASSSSLPNTEAFF | TGTGCCAGCAGCTCGAGCCTACCGAACACTGAAGCTTTCTTT
few | TRBD1 | TRBJ2-1 | TRBV29-1 | CSVPGQGFNEQFF | TGCAGCGTTCCGGGACAGGGCTTCAATGAGCAGTTCTTC
- | - | TRBJ2-1 | TRBV10-3 | CAISLEDFYNEQFF | TGTGCCATCAGTCTTGAGGACTTTTACAATGAGCAGTTCTTC
- | - | TRBJ2-7 | TRBV11-2 | CASSFAGPSYEQYF | TGTGCCAGCAGCTTCGCCGGCCCCTCCTACGAGCAGTACTTC
few | - | TRBJ2-7 | TRBV7-7 | CASSLGAYEQYF | TGTGCCAGCAGCTTAGGGGCCTACGAGCAGTACTTC
- | - | TRBJ2-1 | TRBV27 | CASALGVSEQFF | TGTGCCAGCGCCTTAGGTGTGAGTGAGCAGTTCTTC
- | - | TRBJ2-2 | TRBV7-2 | CASSLRQPNTGELFF | TGTGCCAGCAGCTTGCGGCAGCCAAACACCGGGGAGCTGTTTTTT
- | - | TRBJ1-2 | TRBV2 | CASSEGRGEGRYGYTF | TGTGCCAGCAGTGAAGGCAGGGGTGAGGGGCGATATGGCTACACCTTC
once | TRBD1 | TRBJ1-2 | TRBV10-3 | CAISERTGGGYTF | TGTGCCATCAGTGAACGGACAGGGGGAGGCTACACCTTC
- | - | TRBJ1-2 | TRBV7-6 | CASSSSAGVYGYTF | TGTGCCAGCAGCTCCTCGGCAGGCGTCTATGGCTACACCTTC
- | TRBD1 | TRBJ1-5 | TRBV4-2 | CASSLTVQGAQHF | TGTGCCAGCAGCCTTACCGTACAGGGGGCCCAGCATTTT
- | - | TRBJ2-7 | TRBV13 | CASSLGAGVYEQYF | TGTGCCAGCAGCTTAGGGGCAGGGGTCTACGAGCAGTACTTC
- | TRBD2 | TRBJ2-7 | TRBV5-6 | CATGPGTRSPEQYF | TGTGCCACTGGTCCCGGGACTAGGTCCCCCGAGCAGTACTTC
- | TRBD1 | TRBJ1-2 | TRBV2 | CASSDPGTGNYGYTF | TGTGCCAGCAGTGACCCCGGGACAGGGAACTATGGCTACACCTTC
once | - | TRBJ2-2 | TRBV29-1 | CSVENDVGELFF | TGCAGCGTTGAAAACGATGTCGGGGAGCTGTTTTTT
- | TRBD1 | TRBJ1-2 | TRBV27 | CASSPGTGSYGYTF | TGTGCCAGCAGCCCCGGGACAGGGAGCTATGGCTACACCTTC
- | - | TRBJ2-2 | TRBV5-6 | CASSPGQNTGELFF | TGTGCCAGCAGCCCGGGACAGAACACCGGGGAGCTGTTTTTT
- | - | TRBJ1-4 | TRBV12-5 | CASAPLGTENEKLFF | TGTGCTAGTGCCCCATTGGGGACGGAGAATGAAAAACTGTTTTTT
once | - | TRBJ2-7 | TRBV19 | CASSLSDSYEQYF | TGTGCCAGTAGCCTCAGTGACTCCTACGAGCAGTACTTC
- | TRBD1 | TRBJ1-1 | TRBV5-1 | CASSSGTEKNTEAFF | TGCGCCAGCAGCTCCGGGACAGAAAAGAACACTGAAGCTTTCTTT
- | - | TRBJ2-6 | TRBV19 | CASRDTPGSGANVLTF | TGTGCCAGTAGGGACACCCCCGGCTCTGGGGCCAACGTCCTGACTTTC
- | - | TRBJ2-1 | TRBV29-1 | CSPTGPYNEQFF | TGCAGCCCCACGGGGCCCTACAATGAGCAGTTCTTC
- | - | TRBJ1-1 | TRBV30 | CAWSGGRGLTEAFF | TGTGCCTGGAGTGGTGGCAGGGGATTAACTGAAGCTTTCTTT
- | TRBD1 | TRBJ1-3 | TRBV4-3 | CASSQDRGVGNTIYF | TGCGCCAGCAGCCAAGACAGGGGGGTTGGAAACACCATATATTTT
- | - | TRBJ1-1 | TRBV4-3 | CASSQGTRGVTEAFF | TGCGCCAGCAGCCAGGGTACTAGGGGTGTCACTGAAGCTTTCTTT
few | TRBD1 | TRBJ2-1 | TRBV7-9 | CASSSRDRDYNEQFF | TGTGCCAGCAGCTCTCGGGACAGGGACTACAATGAGCAGTTCTTC
- | TRBD1 | TRBJ2-2 | TRBV10-3 | CAITDRDTGELFF | TGTGCCATCACCGACAGGGACACCGGGGAGCTGTTTTTT
- | - | TRBJ2-5 | TRBV25-1 | CASMRETQYF | TGTGCCAGCATGAGGGAGACCCAGTACTTC
once | - | TRBJ2-7 | TRBV11-2 | CASSLDPLRNEEQYF | TGTGCCAGCAGCTTAGATCCCCTTAGGAACGAGGAGCAGTACTTC
- | - | TRBJ2-3 | TRBV5-6 | CASSLAPDTQYF | TGTGCCAGCAGCTTGGCGCCAGATACGCAGTATTTT
- | TRBD2 | TRBJ2-3 | TRBV7-2 | CASSLGGGATDTQYF | TGTGCCAGCAGCTTGGGCGGGGGGGCCACAGATACGCAGTATTTT